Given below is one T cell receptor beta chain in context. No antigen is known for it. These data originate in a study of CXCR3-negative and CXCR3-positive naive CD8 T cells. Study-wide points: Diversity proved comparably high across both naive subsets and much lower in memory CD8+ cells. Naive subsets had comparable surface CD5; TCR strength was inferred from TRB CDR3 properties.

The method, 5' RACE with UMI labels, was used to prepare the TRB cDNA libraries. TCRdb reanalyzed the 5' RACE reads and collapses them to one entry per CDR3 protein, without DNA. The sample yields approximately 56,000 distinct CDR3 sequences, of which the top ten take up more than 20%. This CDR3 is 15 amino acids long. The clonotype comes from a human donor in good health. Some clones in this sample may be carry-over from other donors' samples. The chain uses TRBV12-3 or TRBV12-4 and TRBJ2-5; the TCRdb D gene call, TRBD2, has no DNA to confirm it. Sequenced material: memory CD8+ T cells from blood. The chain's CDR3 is CASSFGSGGQETQYF.